This TCR beta chain was identified in a study of T and B cells in COVID-19 patients. Study details: Blood was sampled from COVID-19 patients who were either actively infected or recovered.

Each TRB amplification used about 250-550 ng of genomic DNA from blood. CDR3 size: 13 residues. From germline, CDR1 is SQVTM and CDR2 ANQGSEA. TRB rearrangements were amplified by multiplex PCR with BIOMED2 TRB-A/B primers. TCRdb re-analysed the multiplex PCR reads in MiXCR, keeping a single row per CDR3 protein. This sample has about 8,900 distinct CDR3 sequences, with approximately 40% found just once. The chain links TRBV29-1 to TRBJ1-2, with 9 bases lining up with TRBD1. The receptor comes from a human donor with active COVID-19. Sequencing was performed on blood. Here the CDR3 reads CTIGQGTSYGYTF. The CDR3 DNA reads as TGCACCATAGGACAGGGGACGAGCTATGGCTACACCTTC.